This TCR beta chain was retrieved from a study of blood T cell repertoires in COVID-19. Study background: Samples of COVID-19 (acute and convalescent) were obtained from the United States, Italy and Spain. The cDNA or gDNA used as material had been derived from T cells, B-cell-depleted T cells, or PBMCs.

Germline V gives CDR1 MDHEN, CDR2 SYDVKM. This CDR3 comprises 13 residues. The junction had 2 bases not matched to a gene; V was cut back by 6 bases and J by 3 bases. In the original workflow: Amplification from reference gene primers served as the basis for estimated nucleated cell counts. Some clones are missing from TCRdb's copy, which holds only in-frame ones; the method was immunoSEQ multiplex PCR. V, J and clone size derive from that table, while D and trimming were established from the DNA sequence. The table includes about 130,000 clones, roughly four fifths detected once. Sequencing was performed on peripheral blood. The receptor was derived from a woman aged 45-65 years with acute or convalescent COVID-19. The V and J genes are TRBV28 and TRBJ2-1, with 7 bases that match TRBD2. The CDR3 protein is CASRGDYYNEQFF. The DNA of the CDR3 is TGTGCCAGCAGGGGGGACTACTACAATGAGCAGTTCTTC.